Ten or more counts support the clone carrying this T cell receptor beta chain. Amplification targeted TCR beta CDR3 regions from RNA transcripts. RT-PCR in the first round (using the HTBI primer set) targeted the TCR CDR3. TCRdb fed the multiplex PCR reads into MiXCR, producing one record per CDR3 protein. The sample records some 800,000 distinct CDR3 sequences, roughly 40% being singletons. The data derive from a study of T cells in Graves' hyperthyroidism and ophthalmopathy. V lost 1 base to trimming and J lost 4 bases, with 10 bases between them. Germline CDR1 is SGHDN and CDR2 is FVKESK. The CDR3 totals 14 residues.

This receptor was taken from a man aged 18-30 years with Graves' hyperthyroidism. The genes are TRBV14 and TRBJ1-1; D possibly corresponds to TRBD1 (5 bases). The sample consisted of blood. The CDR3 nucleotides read TGTGCCAGCAGCCAAGCAGGGAGCGGCACTGAAGCTTTCTTT. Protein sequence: CASSQAGSGTEAFF.